This TCR beta chain was documented in a study of cytomegalovirus exposure and HLA in healthy donors. This clone has a handful of counts. The study ran its PCR with 60 Vbeta and 13 Jbeta primers. Libraries were prepared by immunoSEQ multiplex PCR; TCRdb keeps only in-frame clonotypes and omits some of them. The sample yields 90,000 to 130,000 clones, around 83% seen once. This CDR3 region has 14 residues. The junction had 8 bases not matched to a gene; V was cut back by 5 bases and J by 6 bases. The germline V gene has CDR1 SGHNT and CDR2 YENEEA. The V and J genes are TRBV11-3 and TRBJ2-3, with TRBD2 identical over 7 bases. Sequencing was done on a sample of PBMCs. The TCR originated in a man under 40 in good health and CMV-seropositive. DNA for the CDR3: TGTGCCAGCAGCCCGCGACTAGCCAAGGATACGCAGTATTTT. Amino acid sequence: CASSPRLAKDTQYF.